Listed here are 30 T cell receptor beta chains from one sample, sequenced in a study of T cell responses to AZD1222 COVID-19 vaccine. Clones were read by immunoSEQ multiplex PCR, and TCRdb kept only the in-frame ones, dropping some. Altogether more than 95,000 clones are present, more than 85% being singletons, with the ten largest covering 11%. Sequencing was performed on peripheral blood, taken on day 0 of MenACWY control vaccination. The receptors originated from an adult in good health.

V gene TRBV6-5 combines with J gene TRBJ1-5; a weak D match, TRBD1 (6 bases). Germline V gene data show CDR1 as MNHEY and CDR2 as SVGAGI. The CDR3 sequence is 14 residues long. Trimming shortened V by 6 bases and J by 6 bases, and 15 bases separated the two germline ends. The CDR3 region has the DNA TGTGCCAGCAGCCTACAGGGCTGGGGTCAGCCCCAGCATTTT. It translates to CASSLQGWGQPQHF.

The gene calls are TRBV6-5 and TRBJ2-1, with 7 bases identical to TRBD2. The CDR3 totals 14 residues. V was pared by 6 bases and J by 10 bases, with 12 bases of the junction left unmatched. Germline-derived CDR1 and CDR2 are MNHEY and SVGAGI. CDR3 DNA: TGTGCCAGCAGAGTCGGAGGACTAGGCGGCGAGCAGTTCTTC. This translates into CASRVGGLGGEQFF.

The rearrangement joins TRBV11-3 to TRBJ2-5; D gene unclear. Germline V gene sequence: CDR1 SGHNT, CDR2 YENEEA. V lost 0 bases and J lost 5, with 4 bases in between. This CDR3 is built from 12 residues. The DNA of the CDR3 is TGTGCCAGCAGCTTAGAGTGGGAGACCCAGTACTTC. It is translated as CASSLEWETQYF.

The CDR3 DNA reads as TGTGCCAGCAGGAGCCCCGGGACAGATACGCAGTATTTT. Its translation is CASRSPGTDTQYF. This chain links TRBV6-5 with TRBJ2-3; D is ambiguous. Trimming took 6 bases from V and 3 from J, leaving 10 bases between them. Germline lookup yields CDR1 MNHEY and CDR2 SVGAGI. The CDR3 runs to 13 residues.

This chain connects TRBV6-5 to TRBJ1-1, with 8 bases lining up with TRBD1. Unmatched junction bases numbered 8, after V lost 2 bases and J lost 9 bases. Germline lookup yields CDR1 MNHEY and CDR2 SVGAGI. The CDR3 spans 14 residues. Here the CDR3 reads CASSYGTGEAKAFF. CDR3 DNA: TGTGCCAGCAGTTACGGGACAGGAGAAGCTAAAGCTTTCTTT.

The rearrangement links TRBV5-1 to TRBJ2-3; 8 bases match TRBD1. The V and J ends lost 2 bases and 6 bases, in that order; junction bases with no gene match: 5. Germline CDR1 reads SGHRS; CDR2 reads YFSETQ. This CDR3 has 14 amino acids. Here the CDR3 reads CASSLQGVRDTQYF. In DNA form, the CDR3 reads TGCGCCAGCAGCTTACAGGGGGTGAGGGATACGCAGTATTTT.

CDR3 in amino acids: CASSLTRGTGELFF. The CDR3 DNA follows: TGTGCCAGCAGCTTAACTAGGGGGACCGGGGAGCTGTTTTTT. The V gene is TRBV7-2, the J gene TRBJ2-2; perhaps TRBD1 as D (6 bases). Germline-derived CDR1 and CDR2 are SGHTA and FQGNSA. This CDR3 region has 14 residues. The V gene lost 2 bases and the J gene lost 5 bases, with 9 bases spanning the gap.

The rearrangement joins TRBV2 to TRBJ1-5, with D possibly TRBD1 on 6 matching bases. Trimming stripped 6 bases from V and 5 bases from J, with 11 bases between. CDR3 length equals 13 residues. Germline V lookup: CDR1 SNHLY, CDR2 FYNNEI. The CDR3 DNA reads TGTGCCAGCAGGGAGAGGGGGGATCAGCCCCAGCATTTT. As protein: CASRERGDQPQHF. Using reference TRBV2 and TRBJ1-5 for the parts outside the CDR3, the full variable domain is EPEVTQTPSHQVTQMGQEVILRCVPISNHLYFYWYRQILGQKVEFLVSFYNNEISEKSEIFDDQFSVERPDGSNFTLKIRSTKLEDSAMYFCASRERGDQPQHFGDGTRLSIL.

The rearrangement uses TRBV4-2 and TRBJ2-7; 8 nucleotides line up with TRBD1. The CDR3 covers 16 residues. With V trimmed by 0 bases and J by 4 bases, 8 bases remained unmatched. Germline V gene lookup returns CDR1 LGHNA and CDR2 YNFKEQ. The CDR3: CASSQEDRQGIYEQYF. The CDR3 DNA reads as TGTGCCAGCAGCCAAGAGGATCGACAGGGGATATACGAGCAGTACTTC.

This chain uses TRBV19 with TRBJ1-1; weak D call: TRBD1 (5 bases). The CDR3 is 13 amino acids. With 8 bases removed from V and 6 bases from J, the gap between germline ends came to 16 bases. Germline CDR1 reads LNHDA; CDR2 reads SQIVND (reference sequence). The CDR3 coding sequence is TGTGCCAGTCACGCTGTGAGGGGAGCTGAAGCTTTCTTT. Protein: CASHAVRGAEAFF.

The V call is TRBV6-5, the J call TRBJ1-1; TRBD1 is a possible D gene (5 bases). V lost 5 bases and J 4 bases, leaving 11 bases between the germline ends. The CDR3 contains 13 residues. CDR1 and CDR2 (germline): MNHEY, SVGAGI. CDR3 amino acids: CASSMWRGTEAFF. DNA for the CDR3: TGTGCCAGCAGTATGTGGAGGGGCACTGAAGCTTTCTTT.

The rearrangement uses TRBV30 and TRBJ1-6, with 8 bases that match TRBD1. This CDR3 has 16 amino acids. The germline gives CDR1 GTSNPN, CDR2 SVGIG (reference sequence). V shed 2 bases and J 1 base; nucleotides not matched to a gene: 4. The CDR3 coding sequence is TGTGCCTGGAGTATTGACAGGGGTTCCTATAATTCACCCCTCCACTTT. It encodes CAWSIDRGSYNSPLHF.

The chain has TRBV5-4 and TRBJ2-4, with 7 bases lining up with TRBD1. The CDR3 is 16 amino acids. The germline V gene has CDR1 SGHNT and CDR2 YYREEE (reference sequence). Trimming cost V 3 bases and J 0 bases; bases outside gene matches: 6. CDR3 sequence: CASSSRDRLAKNIQYF. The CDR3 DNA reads TGTGCCAGCAGCTCCCGGGACAGACTAGCCAAAAACATTCAGTACTTC. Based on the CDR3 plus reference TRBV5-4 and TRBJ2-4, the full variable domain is ETGVTQSPTHLIKTRGQQVTLRCSSQSGHNTVSWYQQALGQGPQFIFQYYREEENGRGNFPPRFSGLQFPNYSSELNVNALELDDSALYLCASSSRDRLAKNIQYFGAGTRLSVL.

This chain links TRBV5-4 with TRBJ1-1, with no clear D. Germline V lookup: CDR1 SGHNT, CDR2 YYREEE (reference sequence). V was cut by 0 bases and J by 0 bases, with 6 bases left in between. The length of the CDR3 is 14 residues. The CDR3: CASSLDQVNTEAFF. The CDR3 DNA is TGTGCCAGCAGCTTGGATCAGGTGAACACTGAAGCTTTCTTT.

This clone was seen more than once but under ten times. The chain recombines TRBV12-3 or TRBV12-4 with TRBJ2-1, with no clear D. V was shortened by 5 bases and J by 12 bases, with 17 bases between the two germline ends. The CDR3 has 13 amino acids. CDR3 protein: CASSPERRLGQFF. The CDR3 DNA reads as TGTGCCAGCAGTCCCGAGCGCAGACTGGGGCAGTTCTTC.

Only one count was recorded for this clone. CDR3 amino acids: CASSPDTGAYNSPLHF. For the CDR3, the DNA is TGTGCCAGCAGCCCCGATACAGGGGCGTATAATTCACCCCTCCACTTT. The chain recombines TRBV9 with TRBJ1-6; TRBD1 matches at 7 bases. This CDR3 contains 16 residues. CDR1 is SGDLS and CDR2 is YYNGEE in the germline V gene. The V gene end was trimmed by 4 bases and the J gene end by 4 bases; junction bases not matched to a gene: 8.

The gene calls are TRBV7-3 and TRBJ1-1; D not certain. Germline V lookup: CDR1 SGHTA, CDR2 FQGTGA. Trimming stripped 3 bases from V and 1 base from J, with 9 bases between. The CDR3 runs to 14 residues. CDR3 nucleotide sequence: TGTGCCAGCAGCTTTGGGCCGGAGAACACTGAAGCTTTCTTT. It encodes CASSFGPENTEAFF.

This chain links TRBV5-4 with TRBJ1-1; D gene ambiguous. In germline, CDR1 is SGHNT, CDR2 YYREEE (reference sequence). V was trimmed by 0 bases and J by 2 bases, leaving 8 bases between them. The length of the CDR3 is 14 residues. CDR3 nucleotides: TGTGCCAGCAGCTTGGACGGGCTAAACACTGAAGCTTTCTTT. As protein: CASSLDGLNTEAFF.

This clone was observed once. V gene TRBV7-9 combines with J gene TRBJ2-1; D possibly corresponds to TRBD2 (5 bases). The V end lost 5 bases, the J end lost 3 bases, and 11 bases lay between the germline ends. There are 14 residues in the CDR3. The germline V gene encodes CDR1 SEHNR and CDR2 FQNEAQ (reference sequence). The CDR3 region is CASSNEGVYNEQFF. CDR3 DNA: TGTGCCAGCAGCAACGAGGGAGTCTACAATGAGCAGTTCTTC.

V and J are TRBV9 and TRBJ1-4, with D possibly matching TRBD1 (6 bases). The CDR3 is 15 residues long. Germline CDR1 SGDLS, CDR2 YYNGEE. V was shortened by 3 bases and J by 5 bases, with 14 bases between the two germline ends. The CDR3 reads CASSGQGKQNEKLFF. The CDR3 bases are TGTGCCAGCAGCGGGCAGGGGAAGCAAAATGAAAAACTGTTTTTT.

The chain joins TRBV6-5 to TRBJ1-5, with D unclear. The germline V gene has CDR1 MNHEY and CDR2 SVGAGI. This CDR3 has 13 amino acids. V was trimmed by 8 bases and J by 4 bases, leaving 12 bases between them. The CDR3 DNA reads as TGTGCCAGCGGGGTATCCTTGAATCAGCCCCAGCATTTT. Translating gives CASGVSLNQPQHF.

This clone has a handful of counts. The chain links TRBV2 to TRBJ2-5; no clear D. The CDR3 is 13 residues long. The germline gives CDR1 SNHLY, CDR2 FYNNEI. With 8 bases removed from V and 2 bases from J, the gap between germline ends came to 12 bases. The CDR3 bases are TGTGCCAGCGCCAGCCCGTGGCAAGAGACCCAGTACTTC. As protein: CASASPWQETQYF.

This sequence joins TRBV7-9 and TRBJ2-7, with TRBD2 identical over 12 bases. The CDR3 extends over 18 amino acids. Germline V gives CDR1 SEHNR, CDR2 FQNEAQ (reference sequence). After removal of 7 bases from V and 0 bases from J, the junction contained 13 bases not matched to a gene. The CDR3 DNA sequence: TGTGCCAGCAATAGGACTAGCGGGAATTCGTTCCGCTCCTACGAGCAGTACTTC. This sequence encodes CASNRTSGNSFRSYEQYF.

CDR3 coding DNA: TGTGCCAGCAGCCCTCGTCCGGGTGTGAGTTCACCCCTCCACTTT. It codes for CASSPRPGVSSPLHF. The V call is TRBV7-2, the J call TRBJ1-6; no reliable D call. Germline V gene lookup returns CDR1 SGHTA and CDR2 FQGNSA. V dropped 5 bases and J dropped 9 bases, with 17 bases sitting between them. The CDR3 runs 15 residues.

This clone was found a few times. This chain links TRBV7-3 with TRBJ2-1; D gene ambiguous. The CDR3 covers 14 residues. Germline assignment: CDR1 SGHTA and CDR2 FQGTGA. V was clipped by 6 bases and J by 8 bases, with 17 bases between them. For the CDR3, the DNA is TGTGCCAGCAGTCCAAACACAGCTTTAGATGAGCAGTTCTTC. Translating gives CASSPNTALDEQFF.

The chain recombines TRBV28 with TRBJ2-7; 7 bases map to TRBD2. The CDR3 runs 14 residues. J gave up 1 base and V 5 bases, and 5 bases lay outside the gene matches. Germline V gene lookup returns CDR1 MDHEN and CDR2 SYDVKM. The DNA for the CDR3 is TGTGCCAGCAGTCCGGGGCGGGGGTCCTACGAGCAGTACTTC. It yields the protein CASSPGRGSYEQYF.

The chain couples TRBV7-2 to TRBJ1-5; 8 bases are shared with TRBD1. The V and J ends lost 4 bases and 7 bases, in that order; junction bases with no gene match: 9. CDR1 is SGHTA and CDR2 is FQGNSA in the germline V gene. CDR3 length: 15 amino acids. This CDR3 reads CASSYDRGSGQPQHF. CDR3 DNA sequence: TGTGCCAGCAGCTACGACAGGGGATCAGGACAGCCCCAGCATTTT. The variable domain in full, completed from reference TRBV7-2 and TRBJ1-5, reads GAGVSQSPSNKVTEKGKDVELRCDPISGHTALYWYRQSLGQGLEFLIYFQGNSAPDKSGLPSDRFSAERTGGSVSTLTIQRTQQEDSAVYLCASSYDRGSGQPQHFGDGTRLSIL.

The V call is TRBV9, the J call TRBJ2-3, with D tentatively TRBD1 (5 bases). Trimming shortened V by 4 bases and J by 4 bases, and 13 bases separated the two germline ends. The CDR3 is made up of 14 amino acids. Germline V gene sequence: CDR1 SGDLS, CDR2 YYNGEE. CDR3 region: CASSPGSWADTQYF. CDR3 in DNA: TGTGCCAGCAGCCCAGGGTCCTGGGCAGATACGCAGTATTTT. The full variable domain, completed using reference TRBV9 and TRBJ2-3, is DSGVTQTPKHLITATGQRVTLRCSPRSGDLSVYWYQQSLDQGLQFLIQYYNGEERAKGNILERFSAQQFPDLHSELNLSSLELGDSALYFCASSPGSWADTQYFGPGTRLTVL.

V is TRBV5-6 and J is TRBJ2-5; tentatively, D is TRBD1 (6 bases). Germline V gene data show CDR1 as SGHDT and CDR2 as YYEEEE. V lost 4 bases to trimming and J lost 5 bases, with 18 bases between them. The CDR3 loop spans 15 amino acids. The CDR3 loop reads CASSPIAAGAETQYF. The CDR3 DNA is TGTGCCAGCAGCCCGATCGCCGCAGGGGCCGAGACCCAGTACTTC.

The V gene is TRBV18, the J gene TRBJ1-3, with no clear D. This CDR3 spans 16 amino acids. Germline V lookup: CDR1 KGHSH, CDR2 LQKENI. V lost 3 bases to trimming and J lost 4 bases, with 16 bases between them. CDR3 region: CASSPHPAMTGNTIYF. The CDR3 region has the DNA TGTGCCAGCTCACCCCACCCAGCAATGACCGGAAACACCATATATTTT. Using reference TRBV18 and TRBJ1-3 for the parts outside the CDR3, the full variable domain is NAGVMQNPRHLVRRRGQEARLRCSPMKGHSHVYWYRQLPEEGLKFMVYLQKENIIDESGMPKERFSAEFPKEGPSILRIQQVVRGDSAAYFCASSPHPAMTGNTIYFGEGSWLTVV.